The T cell receptor (beta chain) described here comes from a study of T cell changes during pregnancy in multiple sclerosis. Clones were sequenced by immunoSEQ multiplex PCR, and TCRdb holds only the in-frame ones, with some missing. The sample holds 30,000 to 35,000 clones, more than 90% seen once. Losses at the gene ends were 4 bases for V and 2 bases for J; bases not matched to a gene: 8. In germline, CDR1 is SGHRS, CDR2 YFSETQ. The CDR3 sequence is 16 residues long. The sequencing used CD4+ T cells from peripheral blood mononuclear cells, collected in the second trimester of pregnancy. This rearrangement joins TRBV5-1 to TRBJ2-3, with 9 bases fitting TRBD1. The receptor was derived from a female donor in good health, enrolled as a control in a pregnancy study. CDR3 coding DNA: TGCGCCAGCAGCATCGGGACAGGGCTTTACACAGATACGCAGTATTTT. As protein: CASSIGTGLYTDTQYF.